The rows below give T cell receptor beta chains drawn from one sample of a study of glioma-infiltrating T cells after dendritic cell vaccination. The protocol was immunoSEQ multiplex PCR, while the TCRdb copy is restricted to in-frame clones and leaves out a portion. The sample includes 100,000 to 120,000 clones, 85% to 90% of them seen just once. This material consisted of blood, taken after dendritic cell vaccination. These receptors originate from a human donor with glioblastoma. The CDR3 runs from the conserved cysteine through the conserved F or W. Each record gives: V gene, J gene, CDR3 length, CDR3 protein.

>TRBV2|TRBJ2-2|15
CASSEATISGEELFF
>TRBV5-4|TRBJ2-5|16
CASSAGAGGGQETQYF
>TRBV4-1|TRBJ2-7|14
CASSHSWREPGQYF
>TRBV7-8|TRBJ1-2|14
CASSPGTEVDGYTF
>TRBV18|TRBJ2-7|14
CASSPRSVSYEQYF
>TRBV9|TRBJ1-5|16
CASSEGGQGAHQPQHF
>TRBV7-3|TRBJ2-2|15
CASSSRGGLAGELFF
>TRBV5-1|TRBJ2-2|15
CASSAGQGDTGELFF
>TRBV10-2|TRBJ1-4|14
CASSGPPQDEKLFF
>TRBV30|TRBJ1-5|14
CAWRGGTADQPQHF
>TRBV6-1|TRBJ1-1|10
CASRTTEAFF
>TRBV28|TRBJ2-1|15
CASSFSGTSLNEQFF
>TRBV5-1|TRBJ2-7|15
CASNSGTSGSHEQYF
>TRBV7-7|TRBJ2-3|13
CASSVDWSDTQYF
>TRBV7-9|TRBJ1-3|15
CASRGAGVPGNTIYF
>TRBV18|TRBJ2-4|15
CASSPQVASKNIQYF
>TRBV5-1|TRBJ2-7|14
CASSEPGQAYEQYF
>TRBV30|TRBJ2-3|16
CAWSLWGISGADTQYF
>TRBV5-1|TRBJ1-5|14
CASSPDSLDQPQHF
>TRBV13|TRBJ2-7|13
CASSNRGPYEQYF
>TRBV7-9|TRBJ1-3|13
CASSLSGLDTIYF
>TRBV10-3|TRBJ2-1|15
CAISEDRGQNNEQFF
>TRBV6-1|TRBJ2-3|14
CASQRTSPTDTQYF
>TRBV2|TRBJ2-7|15
CASSQSGRTVSEQYF
>TRBV7-2|TRBJ2-7|14
CASSLRQGSYEQYF
>TRBV5-1|TRBJ2-2|17
CASSLTGTLSNTGELFF
>TRBV7-9|TRBJ2-3|15
CASSQGAGNTDTQYF
>TRBV5-1|TRBJ2-1|15
CASRGQGSSYNEQFF
>TRBV9|TRBJ1-5|14
CASSVGASNQPQHF
>TRBV10-3|TRBJ2-7|15
CAIRASGGLYYEQYF
>TRBV18|TRBJ1-2|18
CASSPPQSARGTGGGYTF
>TRBV5-1|TRBJ2-1|18
CASSSIPRTGSGGNEQFF
>TRBV5-1|TRBJ2-7|14
CASSLGPSSYEQYF
>TRBV27|TRBJ2-5|14
CASSSQGVIETQYF
>TRBV9|TRBJ1-4|14
CASSPTPGGGELFF
>TRBV28|TRBJ2-5|11
CASSPRVTQYF
>TRBV9|TRBJ2-3|14
CASNGRERPDTQYF
>TRBV4-1|TRBJ1-3|15
CASSQAPGLGNTIYF
>TRBV5-5|TRBJ2-1|15
CASSPWTSVNNEQFF
>TRBV7-9|TRBJ2-5|15
CASSPGQGGRETQYF
>TRBV2|TRBJ2-5|14
CASTNRAGGETQYF
>TRBV5-5|TRBJ2-5|17
CASSRYQIAGAGETQYF
>TRBV5-6|TRBJ2-7|14
CASSDGSGVGEQYF
>TRBV7-9|TRBJ2-7|16
CASSLDSGGVSYEQYF
>TRBV12-5|TRBJ2-3|15
CASGLHGTGEDTQYF
>TRBV19|TRBJ2-1|17
CASSTGYRDIPGNEQFF
>TRBV6-1|TRBJ2-5|14
CASTLAGGRETQYF
>TRBV9|TRBJ2-7|15
CASSVAPGGGYEQYF
>TRBV4-1|-|16
CASSQGLGGRSREQYF
>TRBV19|TRBJ1-4|17
CASSTMTGYATNEKLFF
>TRBV7-3|TRBJ2-6|17
CASSDSPWGVGANVLTF
>TRBV4-1|TRBJ1-5|17
CASSQGGFTKIQEPQHF
>TRBV7-3|TRBJ2-2|14
CASRSVWNTGELFF
>TRBV6-5|TRBJ2-7|14
CASSPTGGVYEQYF
>TRBV7-3|TRBJ2-5|13
CASSSQAGETQYF
>TRBV2|TRBJ2-7|15
CASLLPGGGTYEQYF
>TRBV7-3|TRBJ2-1|16
CASSLTTSASYNEQFF
>TRBV7-6|TRBJ2-1|14
CASSPRPGGNEQFF